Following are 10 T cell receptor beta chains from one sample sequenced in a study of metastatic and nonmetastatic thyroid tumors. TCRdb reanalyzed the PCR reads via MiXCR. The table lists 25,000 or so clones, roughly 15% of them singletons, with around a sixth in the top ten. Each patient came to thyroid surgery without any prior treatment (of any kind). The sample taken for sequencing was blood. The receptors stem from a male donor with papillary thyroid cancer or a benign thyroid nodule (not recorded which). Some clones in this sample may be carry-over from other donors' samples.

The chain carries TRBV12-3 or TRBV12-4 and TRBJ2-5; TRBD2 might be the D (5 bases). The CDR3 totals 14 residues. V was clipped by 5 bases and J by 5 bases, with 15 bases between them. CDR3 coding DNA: TGTGCCAGCAGTCAGCGGACCCGGGGTGAGACCCAGTACTTC. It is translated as CASSQRTRGETQYF.

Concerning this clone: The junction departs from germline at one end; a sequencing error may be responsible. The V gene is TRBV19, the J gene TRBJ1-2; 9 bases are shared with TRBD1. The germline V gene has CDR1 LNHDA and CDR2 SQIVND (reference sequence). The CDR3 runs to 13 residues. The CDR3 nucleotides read TGTACCAGTACCCCGGACAGGGGCAAAGTCTACACCTTC. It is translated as CTSTPDRGKVYTF.

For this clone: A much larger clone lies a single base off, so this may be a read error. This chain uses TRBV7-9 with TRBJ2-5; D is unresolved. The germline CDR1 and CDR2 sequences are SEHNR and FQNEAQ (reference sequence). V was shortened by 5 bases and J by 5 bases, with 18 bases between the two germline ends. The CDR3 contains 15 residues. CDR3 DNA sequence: TGTGCCAGCAGCCCAACACATTCCCTCGGGGAGACCCAGTACTTC. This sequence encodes CASSPTHSLGETQYF.

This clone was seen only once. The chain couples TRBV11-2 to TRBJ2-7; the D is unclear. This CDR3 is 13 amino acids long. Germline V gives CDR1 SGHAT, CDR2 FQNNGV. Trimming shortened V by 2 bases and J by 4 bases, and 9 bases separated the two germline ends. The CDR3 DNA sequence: TGTGCCAGCAGCTTACGGTATGGTTACGAGCAGTACTTC. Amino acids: CASSLRYGYEQYF.

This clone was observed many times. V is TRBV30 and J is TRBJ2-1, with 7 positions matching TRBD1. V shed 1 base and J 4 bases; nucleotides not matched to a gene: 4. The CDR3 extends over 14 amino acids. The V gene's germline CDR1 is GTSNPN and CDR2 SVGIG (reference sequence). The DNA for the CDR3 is TGTGCCTGGAGTGGACAGGGTTTTTACAATGAGCAGTTCTTC. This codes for CAWSGQGFYNEQFF. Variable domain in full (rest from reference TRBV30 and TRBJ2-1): SQTIHQWPATLVQPVGSPLSLECTVEGTSNPNLYWYRQAAGRGLQLLFYSVGIGQISSEVPQNLSASRPQDRQFILSSKKLLLSDSGFYLCAWSGQGFYNEQFFGPGTRLTVL.

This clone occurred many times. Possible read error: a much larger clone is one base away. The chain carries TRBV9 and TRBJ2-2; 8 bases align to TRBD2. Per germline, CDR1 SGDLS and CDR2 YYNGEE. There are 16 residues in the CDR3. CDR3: CASCVSGGGSAGELFF. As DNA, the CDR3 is TGTGCCAGCTGCGTAAGCGGCGGGGGGTCGGCCGGGGAGCTGTTTTTT.

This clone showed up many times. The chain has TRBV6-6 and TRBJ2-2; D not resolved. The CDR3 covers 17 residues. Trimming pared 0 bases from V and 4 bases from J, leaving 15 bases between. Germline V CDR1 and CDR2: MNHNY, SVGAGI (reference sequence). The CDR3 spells CASSYSSPGTSTGELFF. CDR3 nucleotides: TGTGCCAGCAGTTACTCGAGTCCGGGCACGAGCACCGGGGAGCTGTTTTTT.

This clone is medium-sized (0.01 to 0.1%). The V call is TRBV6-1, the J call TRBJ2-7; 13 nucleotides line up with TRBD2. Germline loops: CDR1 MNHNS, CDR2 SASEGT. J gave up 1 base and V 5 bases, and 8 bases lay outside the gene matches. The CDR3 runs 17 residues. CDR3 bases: TGTGCCAGCAGTTCACTAGCGGGAGGGCCTCGGTCCTACGAGCAGTACTTC. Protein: CASSSLAGGPRSYEQYF.

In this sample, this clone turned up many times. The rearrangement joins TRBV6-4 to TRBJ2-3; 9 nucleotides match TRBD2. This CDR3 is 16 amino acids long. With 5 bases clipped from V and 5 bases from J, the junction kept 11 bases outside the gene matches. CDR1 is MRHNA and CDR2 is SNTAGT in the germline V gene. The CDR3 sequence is CASSPGSGSGEDTQYF. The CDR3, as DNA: TGTGCCAGCAGTCCGGGTAGCGGGAGTGGGGAAGATACGCAGTATTTT.

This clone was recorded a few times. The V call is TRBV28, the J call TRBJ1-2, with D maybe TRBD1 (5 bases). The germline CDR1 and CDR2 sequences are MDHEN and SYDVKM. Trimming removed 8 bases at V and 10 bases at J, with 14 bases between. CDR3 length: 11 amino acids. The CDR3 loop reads CASSGGYFYTF. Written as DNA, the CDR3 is TGTGCCAGCTCGGGGGGTTATTTCTACACCTTC.